This is a list of T cell receptor beta chains from one sample in a study of PD-1 and CTLA-4 blockade in melanoma. Sequencing was performed with immunoSEQ multiplex PCR; in TCRdb, only in-frame clones are kept and a portion is missing. The sample carries tens of thousands of clones, about 91% recorded once. The source material was CD8+ T cells from peripheral blood, sampled from a patient given anti-PD-1 treatment. The receptors derive from a human donor with melanoma. The CDR3 runs from the conserved cysteine through the conserved F or W. The D gene is left open where the match is weak. Clone size appears in some rows only: once, few, many, or a class for an expanded clone.

TRBV11-3	TRBJ2-2	once	TRBD1	CASSSRAGTANTGELFF	TGTGCCAGCAGCTCAAGGGCCGGGACAGCGAACACCGGGGAGCTGTTTTTT
TRBV2	TRBJ1-1	NA	NA	CASSDGEKANTEAFF	TGTGCCAGCAGTGACGGGGAGAAGGCGAACACTGAAGCTTTCTTT
TRBV7-3	TRBJ2-2	NA	NA	CASSLMDTGELFF	TGTGCCAGCAGCTTAATGGACACCGGGGAGCTGTTTTTT
TRBV14	TRBJ2-5	once	NA	CASSPGVLRGQETQYF	TGTGCCAGCAGCCCCGGGGTGTTACGTGGCCAAGAGACCCAGTACTTC
TRBV12-3/TRBV12-4	TRBJ2-7	NA	NA	CASSPYGSYEQYF	TGTGCCAGCAGTCCGTATGGGAGCTACGAGCAGTACTTC
TRBV10-3	TRBJ1-1	NA	TRBD1	CAISDPDRGRVEAFF	TGTGCCATCAGTGACCCCGACAGGGGAAGGGTTGAAGCTTTCTTT
TRBV7-9	TRBJ2-7	once	NA	CASSAGLRIYEQYF	TGTGCCAGCAGCGCGGGACTGAGGATCTACGAGCAGTACTTC
TRBV2	TRBJ2-5	NA	NA	CASRSDPDWNQYF	TGTGCCAGCAGATCTGACCCTGATTGGAACCAGTACTTC
TRBV7-7	TRBJ2-7	NA	NA	CASSLDPAGEQYF	TGTGCTAGCAGCTTAGACCCAGCTGGCGAGCAGTACTTC
TRBV10-3	TRBJ1-1	NA	NA	CAISEGVEAFF	TGTGCCATCAGTGAAGGCGTAGAAGCTTTCTTT
TRBV29-1	TRBJ1-1	NA	NA	CSVAGTEAFF	TGCAGCGTGGCCGGAACTGAAGCTTTCTTT
TRBV4-1	TRBJ2-6	NA	NA	CASSQEGLSGANVLTF	TGCGCCAGCAGCCAAGAAGGCCTCTCTGGGGCCAACGTCCTGACTTTC
TRBV29-1	TRBJ1-2	NA	TRBD1	CSVADLGDREDYGYTF	TGCAGCGTTGCCGACCTCGGAGACAGGGAGGACTATGGCTACACCTTC
TRBV5-4	TRBJ2-1	NA	NA	CASSFRGNDEQFF	TGTGCCAGCAGCTTCCGAGGGAATGATGAGCAGTTCTTC
TRBV7-9	TRBJ1-6	NA	TRBD1	CASSPGTGDSPLHF	TGTGCCAGCAGCCCCGGGACAGGGGATTCACCCCTCCACTTT
TRBV6-5	TRBJ2-3	once	NA	CASSYSISATDTQYF	TGTGCCAGCAGTTACTCGATTTCGGCCACAGATACGCAGTATTTT
TRBV6-1	TRBJ2-3	NA	TRBD2	CASSELLAGGDTQYF	TGTGCCAGCAGTGAATTGCTAGCGGGGGGAGATACGCAGTATTTT
TRBV7-6	TRBJ2-5	NA	TRBD2	CASSPTTSLETQYF	TGTGCCAGCAGCCCGACGACTAGCCTGGAGACCCAGTACTTC
TRBV13	TRBJ2-1	NA	TRBD2	CASSPEREGLGEQFF	TGTGCCAGCAGCCCCGAGCGGGAGGGCCTGGGGGAGCAGTTCTTC
TRBV11-2	TRBJ1-1	NA	TRBD1	CASSLWTGPVDTEAFF	TGTGCCAGCAGCTTGTGGACAGGGCCGGTTGACACTGAAGCTTTCTTT
TRBV18	TRBJ1-1	NA	NA	CASSPFPLPEAVGVNTEAFF	TGTGCCAGCTCACCTTTCCCCTTGCCGGAGGCGGTGGGAGTCAACACTGAAGCTTTCTTT
TRBV15	TRBJ2-2	NA	TRBD2	CATSRTGGPTGELFF	TGTGCCACCAGCAGGACGGGGGGGCCCACCGGGGAGCTGTTTTTT
TRBV7-8	TRBJ2-2	NA	TRBD2	CASSLVREGTGELFF	TGTGCCAGCAGCTTAGTAAGGGAGGGAACCGGGGAGCTGTTTTTT
TRBV5-4	TRBJ1-6	NA	NA	CASSRTGTRNSPLHF	TGTGCCAGCAGCCGAACAGGGACTCGCAATTCACCCCTCCACTTT
TRBV2	TRBJ1-2	NA	TRBD1	CARGTGGEVANYGYTF	TGTGCCAGAGGGACAGGGGGGGAAGTTGCCAACTATGGCTACACCTTC
TRBV25-1	TRBJ1-1	NA	NA	CASSMVNTEAFF	TGTGCCAGCAGTATGGTGAACACTGAAGCTTTCTTT
TRBV3-1/TRBV3-2	TRBJ1-5	NA	NA	CASSQDLAGQPQHF	TGTGCCAGCAGCCAAGACCTAGCAGGTCAGCCCCAGCATTTT
TRBV28	TRBJ1-1	NA	NA	CASSTPLGVNTEAFF	TGTGCCAGCAGTACCCCTCTGGGGGTGAACACTGAAGCTTTCTTT
TRBV27	TRBJ1-1	NA	NA	CASSLSSGLGTEAFF	TGTGCCAGCAGTTTATCGTCAGGGCTCGGCACTGAAGCTTTCTTT
TRBV12-3/TRBV12-4	TRBJ1-5	NA	NA	CASSLTGYQPQHF	TGTGCCAGCAGTTTAACCGGGTATCAGCCCCAGCATTTT
TRBV10-2	TRBJ2-7	NA	NA	CASSDHGGYEQYF	TGCGCCAGCAGTGACCACGGAGGGTACGAGCAGTACTTC
TRBV2	TRBJ2-7	NA	TRBD1	CASKTGDSYEQYF	TGTGCCAGTAAGACAGGGGACTCCTACGAGCAGTACTTC
TRBV11-2	TRBJ2-1	NA	TRBD2	CASSSTGGPYNEQFF	TGTGCCAGCAGCTCGACGGGAGGCCCCTACAATGAGCAGTTCTTC
TRBV5-4	TRBJ1-2	NA	NA	CASSLGRGYGYTF	TGTGCCAGCAGCTTGGGGCGGGGCTATGGCTACACCTTC
TRBV27	TRBJ2-7	few	NA	CASSSHYEQYF	TGTGCCAGCAGTTCTCACTACGAGCAGTACTTC
TRBV19	TRBJ2-1	NA	NA	CASSMGLANEQFF	TGTGCCAGTAGTATGGGCTTAGCCAATGAGCAGTTCTTC
TRBV23-1	TRBJ2-2	NA	TRBD1	CASVRDRTNTGELFF	TGCGCCAGCGTCCGGGACAGGACCAACACCGGGGAGCTGTTTTTT
TRBV6-5	TRBJ2-7	once	NA	CASGTDFYEQYF	TGTGCCAGCGGAACGGACTTCTACGAGCAGTACTTC
TRBV30	TRBJ2-7	once	NA	CAWSLRHHWEQYF	TGTGCCTGGAGTCTAAGACATCATTGGGAGCAGTACTTC
TRBV9	TRBJ1-1	once	NA	CASSVPMAGNTEAFF	TGTGCCAGCAGCGTACCTATGGCGGGGAACACTGAAGCTTTCTTT
TRBV28	TRBJ2-5	NA	TRBD2	CASSQLADDGTQYF	TGTGCCAGCAGTCAACTAGCGGACGACGGGACCCAGTACTTC
TRBV2	TRBJ1-1	NA	TRBD1	CASTLPGGDEAFF	TGTGCCAGCACCCTCCCAGGGGGTGATGAAGCTTTCTTT
TRBV7-9	TRBJ1-1	NA	TRBD1	CASSSQGAGTEAFF	TGTGCCAGCAGCTCACAGGGGGCAGGCACTGAAGCTTTCTTT
TRBV5-1	TRBJ2-7	few	NA	CASSLAQGYEQYF	TGCGCCAGCAGCTTGGCCCAGGGCTACGAGCAGTACTTC
TRBV9	TRBJ2-7	NA	NA	CASSASGAHEQYF	TGTGCCAGCAGCGCGTCAGGGGCCCACGAGCAGTACTTC
TRBV7-3	TRBJ2-1	NA	NA	CASSLGWTGYDEQFF	TGTGCCAGCAGCTTAGGGTGGACGGGGTATGATGAGCAGTTCTTC